A selection of T cell receptor beta chains follows, all from one sample in a study of monozygotic twins with inflammatory bowel disease. TCRdb re-called the 5' RACE reads and catalogs CDR3 proteins one per entry, DNA excluded. The sample table sets out 400,000 to 500,000 distinct CDR3 sequences. Sequencing was done on a sample of blood. All receptors come from a human donor with ulcerative colitis or Crohn's disease, or a healthy co-twin of an affected twin (not recorded which). CDR3s include the opening cysteine and the closing phenylalanine or tryptophan. Fields, in order: V gene, J gene, CDR3 protein.

v_gene: TRBV20-1
j_gene: TRBJ2-7
CDR3aa: CSAGEASSYEQYF

v_gene: TRBV19
j_gene: TRBJ2-2
CDR3aa: CASSPYRGGTAGELFF

v_gene: TRBV12-3/TRBV12-4
j_gene: TRBJ1-5
CDR3aa: CASSLVDNRNQPQHF

v_gene: TRBV10-3
j_gene: TRBJ2-5
CDR3aa: CAISESVGQETQYF

v_gene: TRBV27
j_gene: TRBJ2-7
CDR3aa: CASSLSREFYEQYF

v_gene: TRBV30
j_gene: TRBJ2-1
CDR3aa: CAWRGLAGESYNEQFF

v_gene: TRBV19
j_gene: TRBJ2-1
CDR3aa: CASSMGGGVYNEQFF

v_gene: TRBV7-6
j_gene: TRBJ1-3
CDR3aa: CASSHLRGRPSGNTIYF

v_gene: TRBV18
j_gene: TRBJ2-1
CDR3aa: CASSPRAGGPIAEQFF

v_gene: TRBV6-2/TRBV6-3
j_gene: TRBJ1-5
CDR3aa: CASSPDRGWGNQPQHF

v_gene: TRBV10-3
j_gene: TRBJ2-1
CDR3aa: CAISDGTSGHQTF

v_gene: TRBV29-1
j_gene: TRBJ2-2
CDR3aa: CSVDKEDRGNGELFF

v_gene: TRBV20-1
j_gene: TRBJ2-7
CDR3aa: CSARDRPGAVYEQYF

v_gene: TRBV5-4
j_gene: TRBJ2-2
CDR3aa: CASSPTGTNTGELFF

v_gene: TRBV7-2
j_gene: TRBJ1-5
CDR3aa: CASSCRQRWGHGQPQHF

v_gene: TRBV5-6
j_gene: TRBJ2-3
CDR3aa: CASSSWGGPSTDTQYF

v_gene: TRBV7-9
j_gene: TRBJ1-4
CDR3aa: CASSIGQGGREKLFF

v_gene: TRBV19
j_gene: TRBJ2-1
CDR3aa: CASSIREGPRGSNEQFF

v_gene: TRBV4-1
j_gene: TRBJ2-7
CDR3aa: CASSLYNEQYF

v_gene: TRBV27
j_gene: TRBJ2-7
CDR3aa: CASSLKVQSYEQYF

v_gene: TRBV21-1
j_gene: TRBJ2-4
CDR3aa: CASSKDHYREAKNIQYF

v_gene: TRBV14
j_gene: TRBJ2-7
CDR3aa: CASSQVGFGTGTYEQYF

v_gene: TRBV12-3/TRBV12-4
j_gene: TRBJ1-5
CDR3aa: CASSRTGQLQPQHF

v_gene: TRBV20-1
j_gene: TRBJ2-7
CDR3aa: CSASKPGLAGKGEQYF

v_gene: TRBV18
j_gene: TRBJ1-1
CDR3aa: CASSPWAGSGTEAFF

v_gene: TRBV7-6
j_gene: TRBJ2-1
CDR3aa: CASSPKLAESYNEQFF

v_gene: TRBV5-1
j_gene: TRBJ2-5
CDR3aa: CASSLAVETQYF

v_gene: TRBV6-2/TRBV6-3
j_gene: TRBJ2-7
CDR3aa: CASIEPGLSYEQYF

v_gene: TRBV15
j_gene: TRBJ2-3
CDR3aa: CATSFRDRGRDTQYF

v_gene: TRBV25-1
j_gene: TRBJ1-2
CDR3aa: CASSEGGTAFYGYTF

v_gene: TRBV6-1
j_gene: TRBJ2-1
CDR3aa: CASRKSGLAGIEQFF

v_gene: TRBV3-1
j_gene: TRBJ2-1
CDR3aa: CASSFRLEYNEQFF

v_gene: TRBV5-1
j_gene: TRBJ2-2
CDR3aa: CASSLLQTNTGELFF

v_gene: TRBV7-6
j_gene: TRBJ2-5
CDR3aa: CASSRGLDQETQYF

v_gene: TRBV24-1
j_gene: TRBJ2-1
CDR3aa: CATSDFLDNEQFF

v_gene: TRBV2
j_gene: TRBJ1-1
CDR3aa: CASRRQINTEAFF

v_gene: TRBV28
j_gene: TRBJ1-5
CDR3aa: CASRTDQPQHF

v_gene: TRBV4-3
j_gene: TRBJ2-2
CDR3aa: CASSQADRNFGELFF

v_gene: TRBV18
j_gene: TRBJ1-4
CDR3aa: CASSPTGAQEKLFF

v_gene: TRBV5-4
j_gene: TRBJ2-1
CDR3aa: CASRGRESDNEQFF

v_gene: TRBV20-1
j_gene: TRBJ1-1
CDR3aa: CSARQGHTEAFF

v_gene: TRBV11-2
j_gene: TRBJ1-6
CDR3aa: CASSGCYNSPLHF

v_gene: TRBV20-1
j_gene: TRBJ1-6
CDR3aa: CSARDVQGLSPLHF

v_gene: TRBV7-9
j_gene: TRBJ2-1
CDR3aa: CASSRGLSPIDNEQFF

v_gene: TRBV7-2
j_gene: TRBJ2-5
CDR3aa: CASSNTGYQETQYF

v_gene: TRBV29-1
j_gene: TRBJ2-2
CDR3aa: CSVAGQGKRGELFF

v_gene: TRBV10-3
j_gene: TRBJ2-2
CDR3aa: CAIKGKGTGELFF

v_gene: TRBV20-1
j_gene: TRBJ2-5
CDR3aa: CSARDPRGGQETQYF

v_gene: TRBV18
j_gene: TRBJ1-3
CDR3aa: CASSPQGNGNTIYF

v_gene: TRBV7-2
j_gene: TRBJ1-2
CDR3aa: CASSLVWDAPRYGYTF

v_gene: TRBV7-9
j_gene: TRBJ2-7
CDR3aa: CASSTSGGHSYEQYF

v_gene: TRBV5-4
j_gene: TRBJ2-5
CDR3aa: CASSSPTSGGVETQYF

v_gene: TRBV21-1
j_gene: TRBJ1-1
CDR3aa: CASSKSRTLNTEAFF

v_gene: TRBV12-3/TRBV12-4
j_gene: TRBJ2-5
CDR3aa: CASSLSLGRPRTTETQYF

v_gene: TRBV6-1
j_gene: TRBJ1-2
CDR3aa: CASTRRTLPNYGYTF